This T cell receptor beta chain came from a study of blood T cell repertoires in COVID-19. Study at large: Samples representing acute and convalescent COVID-19 were sourced from the United States, Italy and Spain. T cells, B-cell-depleted T cells, or PBMCs provided the cDNA or gDNA that served as material.

The germline CDR1 and CDR2 sequences are SGHNT and YYREEE (reference sequence). This CDR3 is built from 14 residues. Trimming left V 4 bases short and J 1 base short, with 10 bases between. Assay: immunoSEQ multiplex PCR; the TCRdb copy retains only in-frame clones and omits some. The sample records roughly 120,000 clones, more than 75% being singletons. The sample was peripheral blood. This receptor was taken from a man in his sixties with acute or convalescent COVID-19. The chain has TRBV5-4 and TRBJ2-3; D is perhaps TRBD2 (6 bases). The CDR3 reads CASSKEGGTDTQYF. The CDR3 nucleotides read TGTGCCAGCAGCAAGGAGGGAGGCACAGATACGCAGTATTTT.